The T cell receptor (beta chain) described here comes from a study of T cell repertoires and HLA-DP antigens. Whole-study context: A couple of male donors and one female donor spanned ages 18-to-29 through 60-to-69.

Note on this clone: The target antigen is unknown.

Libraries were prepared by immunoSEQ multiplex PCR; TCRdb keeps only in-frame clonotypes and omits some of them. The sample carries 55,000 to 80,000 clones, about four fifths recorded once. The V gene lost 2 bases and the J gene lost 1 base, with 13 bases spanning the gap. This CDR3 has 16 amino acids. From germline, CDR1 is SSHAT and CDR2 FNYEAQ (reference sequence). The sample consisted of CD4+ T cells from PBMCs. The gene calls are TRBV7-7 and TRBJ2-3; D may be TRBD2 (6 bases). This TCR derives from a man aged 60 to 69 in good health and CMV-seronegative. The CDR3 bases are TGTGCCAGCAGCTTAATCCCCGGGGAGGGCACAGATACGCAGTATTTT. Translating gives CASSLIPGEGTDTQYF.